Listed here is a single T cell receptor beta chain. No antigen is known for it. TCRdb's table, derived via immunoSEQ multiplex PCR, lists solely in-frame clones and lacks some. The table includes some 15,000 clones, about three quarters detected once. Between the trimmed V and J ends, which lost 0 bases and 9 bases, there was a span of 16 bases. This CDR3 region has 15 residues. CDR1 is SGHRS and CDR2 is YFSETQ in the germline V gene. These data belong to a study of tumor-infiltrating lymphocytes in localized non-small cell lung cancer. Broader study findings: Compared with uninvolved lung, tumors showed higher T cell infiltration by TCRbeta sequencing. Recurrence-free survival showed no association with tumor T-cell fraction. Only some patients had TCR sequencing, depending on available tissue.

Sequencing input: lung tumor tissue. The chain combines TRBV5-1 with TRBJ2-1, with no clear D. This clonotype was obtained from a human donor with non-small cell lung cancer. The CDR3 sequence: CASSLVLSARGEQFF. Written as DNA, the CDR3 is TGCGCCAGCAGCTTGGTCCTTTCGGCTAGAGGTGAGCAGTTCTTC.